These T cell receptor beta chains were read from a single sample in a study of blood T cell repertoires in COVID-19. Here immunoSEQ multiplex PCR was the method, and the copy in TCRdb shows in-frame clones only, minus some. The data hold about 170,000 clones, with roughly 88% observed a single time. The sequencing sample was made of peripheral blood. The origin of the receptors is a man younger than 35 with COVID-19, enrolled during active disease. CDR3s include the opening cysteine and the closing phenylalanine or tryptophan. A D gene is named only where the DNA matches it firmly. The size field is filled for only some rows; it gives once, few, many or a size class.

V gene	D gene	clone size	J gene	CDR3 DNA	CDR3 protein
TRBV11-2	NA	NA	TRBJ2-5	TGTGCCAGCAGCCACGGGTCTGAGACCCAGTACTTC	CASSHGSETQYF
TRBV5-6	NA	NA	TRBJ2-1	TGTGCCAGCAGCTTGACACTAGTATACAATGAGCAGTTCTTC	CASSLTLVYNEQFF
TRBV4-1	TRBD1	NA	TRBJ1-1	TGCGCCAGCAGCCAAGGGACAGGGGGCGCAAACCCTGAAGCTTTCTTT	CASSQGTGGANPEAFF
TRBV5-1	NA	NA	TRBJ2-7	TGCGCCAGCAGCTGGAGAGGAGGGTCCTACGAGCAGTACTTC	CASSWRGGSYEQYF
TRBV15	NA	NA	TRBJ1-4	TGTGCCACCACCACTGCAGGGAAACCTAATGAAAAACTGCTTTTT	CATTTAGKPNEKLLF
TRBV6-5	TRBD2	NA	TRBJ2-2	TGTGCCAGCAGTTACGCGGGGGAGGTCACCGGGGAGCTGTTTTTT	CASSYAGEVTGELFF
TRBV30	TRBD1	NA	TRBJ1-4	TGTGCCTGGATCAGCGACAGGGGGTCGGGAACTAATGAAAAACTGCTTTTT	CAWISDRGSGTNEKLLF
TRBV27	TRBD1	NA	TRBJ1-2	TGTGCCAGCAGTCCCGGGACAGGGCGACATGGCTACACCTTC	CASSPGTGRHGYTF
TRBV28	NA	NA	TRBJ2-5	TGTGCCAGCAGTTTCAGGTACCAAGAGACCCAGTACTTC	CASSFRYQETQYF
TRBV13	NA	NA	TRBJ2-3	TGTGCCAGCAGCGTAAGCACAGATACGCAGTATTTT	CASSVSTDTQYF
TRBV7-9	NA	NA	TRBJ2-3	TGTGCCAGCAGTAGGTCGGAGGTTTTTGATACGCAGTATTTT	CASSRSEVFDTQYF
TRBV7-9	TRBD2	NA	TRBJ2-1	TGTGCCAGCAGCTCTAGCGGGAGGGTTAACAATGAGCAGTTCTTC	CASSSSGRVNNEQFF
TRBV7-9	TRBD1	NA	TRBJ2-7	TGTGCCAGCAGCTCAGACAGGGGGGGCTCCTACGAGCAGTACTTC	CASSSDRGGSYEQYF
TRBV6-1	NA	NA	TRBJ2-2	TGTGCCAGCAGTGAAGGGGCAGGGGCGAACACCGGGGAGCTGTTTTTT	CASSEGAGANTGELFF
TRBV30	NA	NA	TRBJ1-5	TGTGCCTGGAGTGTACAACAGAGGGAGCAGCCCCAGCATTTT	CAWSVQQREQPQHF
TRBV30	NA	NA	TRBJ1-3	TGTGCCTGGGATACGGACTGGGACTACTCTGGAAACACCATATATTTT	CAWDTDWDYSGNTIYF
TRBV27	NA	few	TRBJ1-4	TGTGCCAGCGGTGGGCAGGGGAGTGAAAAACTGTTTTTT	CASGGQGSEKLFF
TRBV6-2/TRBV6-3	TRBD1	once	TRBJ1-1	TGTGCCAGCAGTGAGACAGGGCCGAGCACTGAAGCTTTCTTT	CASSETGPSTEAFF
TRBV24-1	NA	few	TRBJ2-1	TGTGCCACCAGTGCCTTCTTCCGCGGAGAGCAGTTCTTC	CATSAFFRGEQFF
TRBV25-1	NA	NA	TRBJ1-4	TGTGCCAGCAGTGAATTTCAGGGGTCTAATGAAAAACTGTTTTTT	CASSEFQGSNEKLFF
TRBV11-2	NA	NA	TRBJ2-7	TGTGCCAGCAGCTTAGCAGGGTACGAGCAGTACTTC	CASSLAGYEQYF
TRBV5-1	NA	NA	TRBJ2-2	TGCGCCAGCAGCCCCCAGGCCCAGAACACCGGGGAGCTGTTTTTT	CASSPQAQNTGELFF
TRBV27	TRBD1	NA	TRBJ1-5	TGTGCCAGCAGCAGTTTACGAAGCATGCGGGACAGACAAGGCAATCAGCCCCAGCATTTT	CASSSLRSMRDRQGNQPQHF
TRBV4-2	TRBD2	NA	TRBJ2-7	TGTGCCAGCAGCCAAGAAACGGGAGGGCCCTACGAGCAGTACTTC	CASSQETGGPYEQYF
TRBV18	TRBD1	NA	TRBJ2-7	TGTGCCAGCTCACCCACCGGGACAGGGGGCTACGAGCAGTACTTC	CASSPTGTGGYEQYF
TRBV7-2	TRBD1	NA	TRBJ2-3	TGTGCCAGCAGCTTAGGTCCAGGGGGAATTGCAGATACGCAGTATTTT	CASSLGPGGIADTQYF
TRBV28	NA	NA	TRBJ2-3	TGTGCCAGCAGTCCGGAGGGGGCGCGGGCAGATACGCAGTATTTT	CASSPEGARADTQYF
TRBV19	TRBD1	NA	TRBJ1-5	TGTGCCACAGAGGACAGGAGCAATCAGCCCCAGCATTTT	CATEDRSNQPQHF
TRBV5-8	TRBD2	once	TRBJ2-1	TGTGCCAGCAGTCCGGGACTAGCGGGGTCGAGCTCCTACAATGAGCAGTTCTTC	CASSPGLAGSSSYNEQFF
TRBV9	TRBD2	once	TRBJ2-5	TGTGCCAGCAGCCTAGCGGGAGGAGGCGAGACCCAGTACTTC	CASSLAGGGETQYF
TRBV27	TRBD2	NA	TRBJ2-1	TGTGCCAGCAGTTTAGGACTAGCGGGAGTCAATGAGCAGTTCTTC	CASSLGLAGVNEQFF
TRBV6-2/TRBV6-3	TRBD1	NA	TRBJ1-6	TGTGCCAGCAGTTCGGGACAGAATTCACCCCTCCACTTT	CASSSGQNSPLHF
TRBV28	TRBD1	NA	TRBJ1-1	TGTGCCAGCCATCCACCGACCGGGACAGCGAACACTGAAGCTTTCTTT	CASHPPTGTANTEAFF
TRBV4-3	NA	NA	TRBJ1-4	TGCGCCAGCAGCTTCAGAGGGATAGCTAATGAAAAACTGTTTTTT	CASSFRGIANEKLFF
TRBV15	NA	NA	TRBJ1-2	TGTGCCACCAGCAGAGTAGTCCAAGGGTCGCGGGATGGCTACACCTTC	CATSRVVQGSRDGYTF
TRBV10-3	NA	NA	TRBJ1-5	TGTGCCATCAGTGAGTCCGGGGGCAATCAGCCCCAGCATTTT	CAISESGGNQPQHF
TRBV25-1	NA	NA	TRBJ2-1	TGTGCCAGCAGTAGACTCGGCTTGAGTGGAAATGAGCAGTTCTTC	CASSRLGLSGNEQFF
TRBV5-1	NA	NA	TRBJ1-1	TGCGCCAGCAGCTTGGGAAGGGGTGCCATGAACACTGAAGCTTTCTTT	CASSLGRGAMNTEAFF
TRBV5-4	TRBD1	NA	TRBJ1-2	TGTGCCAGCAGCGATACCGGACAGGGGAACTATGGCTACACCTTC	CASSDTGQGNYGYTF
TRBV28	TRBD1	few	TRBJ1-5	TGTGCCAGCAGCTTAGGGACAGGACCCAATCAGCCCCAGCATTTT	CASSLGTGPNQPQHF
TRBV7-2	TRBD1	NA	TRBJ1-2	TGTGCCAGCAGCTTTGGGGACAGGGTAAACTATGGCTACACCTTC	CASSFGDRVNYGYTF